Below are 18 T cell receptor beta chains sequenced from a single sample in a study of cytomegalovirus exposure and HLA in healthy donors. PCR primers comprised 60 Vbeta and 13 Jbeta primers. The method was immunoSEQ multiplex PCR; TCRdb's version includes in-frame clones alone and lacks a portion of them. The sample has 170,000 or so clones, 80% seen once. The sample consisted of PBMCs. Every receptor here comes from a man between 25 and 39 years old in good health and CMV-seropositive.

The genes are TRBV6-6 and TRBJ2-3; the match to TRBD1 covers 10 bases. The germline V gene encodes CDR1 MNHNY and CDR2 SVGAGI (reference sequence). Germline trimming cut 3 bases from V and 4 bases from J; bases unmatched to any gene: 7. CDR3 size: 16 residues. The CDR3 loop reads CASSYWTGGNPDTQYF. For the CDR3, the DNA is TGTGCCAGCAGTTATTGGACAGGGGGGAACCCAGATACGCAGTATTTT.

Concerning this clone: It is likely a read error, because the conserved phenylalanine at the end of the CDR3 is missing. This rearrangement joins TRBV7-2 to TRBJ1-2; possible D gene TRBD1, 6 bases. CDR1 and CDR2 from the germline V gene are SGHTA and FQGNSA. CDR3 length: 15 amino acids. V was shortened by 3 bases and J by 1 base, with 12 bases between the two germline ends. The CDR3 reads CASSFPGEHNYGYTL. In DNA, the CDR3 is TGTGCCAGCAGCTTTCCAGGGGAACATAACTATGGCTACACCCTC.

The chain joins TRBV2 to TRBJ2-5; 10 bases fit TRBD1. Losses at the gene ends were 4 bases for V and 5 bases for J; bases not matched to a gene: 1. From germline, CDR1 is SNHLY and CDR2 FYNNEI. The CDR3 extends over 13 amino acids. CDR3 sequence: CASSGTGGETQYF. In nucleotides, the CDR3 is TGTGCCAGCAGTGGGACAGGGGGGGAGACCCAGTACTTC.

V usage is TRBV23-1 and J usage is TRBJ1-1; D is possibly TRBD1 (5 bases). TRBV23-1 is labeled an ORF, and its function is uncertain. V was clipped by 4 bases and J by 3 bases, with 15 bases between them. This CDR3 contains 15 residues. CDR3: CASSPQGRKDTEAFF. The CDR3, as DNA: TGCGCCAGCAGTCCTCAGGGTCGGAAGGACACTGAAGCTTTCTTT.

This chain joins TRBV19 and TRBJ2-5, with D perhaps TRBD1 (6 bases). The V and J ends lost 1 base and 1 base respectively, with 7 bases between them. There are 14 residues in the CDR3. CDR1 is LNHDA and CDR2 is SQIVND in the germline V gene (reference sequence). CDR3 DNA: TGTGCCAGTAGTATAGGGACAGCCCAAGAGACCCAGTACTTC. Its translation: CASSIGTAQETQYF.

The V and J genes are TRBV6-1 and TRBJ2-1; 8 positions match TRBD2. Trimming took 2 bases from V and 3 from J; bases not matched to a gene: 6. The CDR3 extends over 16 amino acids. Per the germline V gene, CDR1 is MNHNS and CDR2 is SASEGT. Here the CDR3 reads CASSEFSGGFYNEQFF. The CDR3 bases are TGTGCCAGCAGTGAATTCAGCGGGGGCTTCTACAATGAGCAGTTCTTC.

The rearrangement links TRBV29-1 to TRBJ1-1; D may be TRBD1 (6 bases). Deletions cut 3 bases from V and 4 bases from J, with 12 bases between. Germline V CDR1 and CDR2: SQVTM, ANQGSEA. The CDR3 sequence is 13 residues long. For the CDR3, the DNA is TGCAGCGTTGATCGTCAGGGGATCACTGAAGCTTTCTTT. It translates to CSVDRQGITEAFF.

The CDR3 is CASNRGRANTEAFF. CDR3 in DNA: TGTGCCAGCAATAGAGGCAGGGCTAACACTGAAGCTTTCTTT. V and J are TRBV27 and TRBJ1-1; possible D gene TRBD1, 5 bases. Germline assignment: CDR1 MNHEY and CDR2 SMNVEV (reference sequence). The CDR3 contains 14 residues. V lost 7 bases, J lost 2 bases, and 14 bases lay in between.

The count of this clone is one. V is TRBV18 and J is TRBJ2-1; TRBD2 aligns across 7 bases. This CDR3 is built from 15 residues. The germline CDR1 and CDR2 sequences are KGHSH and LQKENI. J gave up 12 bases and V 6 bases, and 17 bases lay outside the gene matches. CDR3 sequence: CASSESGGGPRGQFF. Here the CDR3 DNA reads TGTGCCAGCTCCGAAAGTGGCGGGGGACCGCGGGGGCAGTTCTTC. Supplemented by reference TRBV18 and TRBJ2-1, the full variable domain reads NAGVMQNPRHLVRRRGQEARLRCSPMKGHSHVYWYRQLPEEGLKFMVYLQKENIIDESGMPKERFSAEFPKEGPSILRIQQVVRGDSAAYFCASSESGGGPRGQFFGPGTRLTVL.

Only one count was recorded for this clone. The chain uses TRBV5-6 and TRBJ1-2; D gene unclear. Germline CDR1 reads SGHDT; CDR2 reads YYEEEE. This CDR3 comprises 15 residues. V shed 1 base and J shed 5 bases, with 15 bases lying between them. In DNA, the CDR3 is TGTGCCAGCAGCTTGTTTGAGGGAAATGGATATGGCTACACCTTC. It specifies CASSLFEGNGYGYTF.

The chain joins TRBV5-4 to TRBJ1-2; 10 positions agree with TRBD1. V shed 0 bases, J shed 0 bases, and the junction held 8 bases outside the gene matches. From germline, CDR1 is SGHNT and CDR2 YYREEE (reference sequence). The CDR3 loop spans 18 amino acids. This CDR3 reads CASSLGETGGLPNYGYTF. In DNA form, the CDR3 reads TGTGCCAGCAGCTTGGGGGAGACAGGGGGCTTGCCTAACTATGGCTACACCTTC.

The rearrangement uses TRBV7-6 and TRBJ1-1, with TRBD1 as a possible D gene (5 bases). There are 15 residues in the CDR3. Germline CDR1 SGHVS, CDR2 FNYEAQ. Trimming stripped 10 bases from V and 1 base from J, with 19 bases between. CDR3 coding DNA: TGTGCCACCCAGCCTAGGGGTAGGTCGAACACTGAAGCTTTCTTT. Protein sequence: CATQPRGRSNTEAFF.

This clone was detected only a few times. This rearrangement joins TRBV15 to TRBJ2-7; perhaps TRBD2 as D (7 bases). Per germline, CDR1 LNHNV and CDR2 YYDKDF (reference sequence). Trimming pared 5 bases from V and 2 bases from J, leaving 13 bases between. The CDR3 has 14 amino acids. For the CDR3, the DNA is TGTGCCACCAGCCCGGCCGGGGGGCCCTACGAGCAGTACTTC. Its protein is CATSPAGGPYEQYF.

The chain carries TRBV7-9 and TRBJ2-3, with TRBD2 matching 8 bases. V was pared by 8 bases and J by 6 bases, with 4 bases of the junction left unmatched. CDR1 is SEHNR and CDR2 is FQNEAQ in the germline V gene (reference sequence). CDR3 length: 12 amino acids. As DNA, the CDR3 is TGTGCCAGCGCGGGAGGAGCGGATACGCAGTATTTT. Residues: CASAGGADTQYF.

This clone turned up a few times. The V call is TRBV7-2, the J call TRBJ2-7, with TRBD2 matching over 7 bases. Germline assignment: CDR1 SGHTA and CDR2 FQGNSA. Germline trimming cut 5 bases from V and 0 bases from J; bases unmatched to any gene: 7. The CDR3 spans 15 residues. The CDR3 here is CASSPLGGGSYEQYF. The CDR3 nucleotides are TGTGCCAGCAGCCCCCTTGGCGGGGGCTCCTACGAGCAGTACTTC.

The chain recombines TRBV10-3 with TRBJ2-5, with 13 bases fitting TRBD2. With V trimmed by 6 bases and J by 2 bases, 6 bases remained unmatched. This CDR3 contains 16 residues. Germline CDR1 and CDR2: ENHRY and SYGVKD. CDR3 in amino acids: CAISSTSGGAQETQYF. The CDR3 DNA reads TGTGCCATCAGCTCTACTAGCGGGGGGGCGCAAGAGACCCAGTACTTC.

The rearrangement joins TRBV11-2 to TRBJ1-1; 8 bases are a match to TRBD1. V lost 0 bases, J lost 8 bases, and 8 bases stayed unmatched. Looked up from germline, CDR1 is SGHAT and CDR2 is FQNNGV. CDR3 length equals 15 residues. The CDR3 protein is CASSLDPRTGKEAFF. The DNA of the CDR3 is TGTGCCAGCAGCTTAGATCCTCGGACAGGGAAAGAAGCTTTCTTT.

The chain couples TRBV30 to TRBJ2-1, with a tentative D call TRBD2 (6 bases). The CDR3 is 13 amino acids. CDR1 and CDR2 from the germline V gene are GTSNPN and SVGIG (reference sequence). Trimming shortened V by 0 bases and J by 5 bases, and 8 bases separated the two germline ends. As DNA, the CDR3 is TGTGCCTGGAGTGTCGGGACTGACAATGAGCAGTTCTTC. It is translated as CAWSVGTDNEQFF.